The 32 T cell receptor beta chains reported below all come from one sample, sequenced in a study of T cell responses to AZD1222 COVID-19 vaccine. Libraries were prepared by immunoSEQ multiplex PCR; TCRdb keeps only in-frame clonotypes and omits some of them. The table lists roughly 100,000 clones, roughly 91% of them singletons. The sample was peripheral blood, taken on day 0 of AZD1222 vaccination. These receptors came from an adult in good health.

The V call is TRBV6-5, the J call TRBJ1-4, with 9 bases that match TRBD1. CDR1 is MNHEY, CDR2 SVGAGI, per germline. V lost 6 bases to trimming and J lost 8 bases; unmatched junction nucleotides: 7. The CDR3 has 14 residues. CDR3 nucleotide sequence: TGTGCCAGCAGCTTCGACAGGGGGAGCGAAAAACTGTTTTTT. Encoded protein: CASSFDRGSEKLFF.

The chain joins TRBV28 to TRBJ1-2; weak D call: TRBD1 (6 bases). Germline CDR1 reads MDHEN; CDR2 reads SYDVKM. V lost 7 bases and J lost 9, with 12 bases in between. The CDR3 runs to 11 residues. The CDR3 DNA sequence: TGTGCCAGCAAGGTGGGGGCGAGCTACACCTTC. Protein sequence: CASKVGASYTF.

This clone was seen a handful of times. This chain uses TRBV1 with TRBJ2-3; the D call of TRBD2 is as the table states it, not checked on the DNA. TRBV1 is a listed pseudogene. This CDR3 spans 17 amino acids. CDR3 sequence (DNA): TGCACCAGCAGCCAAGAGCTAGCGGGAGTTAACACAGATACGCAGTATTTT. Translated: CTSSQELAGVNTDTQYF.

The chain employs TRBV29-1 and TRBJ1-1; 7 nucleotides align to TRBD1. The CDR3 extends over 16 amino acids. CDR1 and CDR2 (germline): SQVTM, ANQGSEA. With V trimmed by 1 base and J by 3 bases, 11 bases remained unmatched. CDR3 protein: CSVEGPRTGLHTEAFF. The CDR3 bases are TGCAGCGTTGAAGGCCCAAGGACAGGTCTCCACACTGAAGCTTTCTTT.

The chain has TRBV19 and TRBJ1-4; 7 nucleotides match TRBD1. Germline V gene lookup returns CDR1 LNHDA and CDR2 SQIVND (reference sequence). The CDR3 runs to 14 residues. With V trimmed by 6 bases and J by 10 bases, 11 bases remained unmatched. CDR3 coding DNA: TGTGCCAGTAGGTCCGGGACAGACCTTGTAAAACTGTTTTTT. The encoded protein is CASRSGTDLVKLFF.

This chain uses TRBV28 with TRBJ1-2; D uncertain. This CDR3 is 15 amino acids long. Germline V lookup: CDR1 MDHEN, CDR2 SYDVKM. Trimming took 5 bases from V and 0 from J, leaving 13 bases between them. CDR3 protein: CASSLLIAANYGYTF. As DNA, the CDR3 is TGTGCCAGCAGTCTCTTGATCGCGGCTAACTATGGCTACACCTTC.

This clone was picked up one time. This sequence joins TRBV5-1 and TRBJ2-3, with 8 bases that match TRBD1. This CDR3 comprises 17 residues. Germline V gives CDR1 SGHRS, CDR2 YFSETQ. The J segment lost 3 bases and the V segment lost 6 bases, leaving 15 bases of the junction unmatched. CDR3 sequence: CASNKPDRGLGTDTQYF. In DNA form, the CDR3 reads TGCGCCAGCAACAAACCCGACAGGGGACTTGGGACAGATACGCAGTATTTT. The full variable domain, completed using reference TRBV5-1 and TRBJ2-3, is KAGVTQTPRYLIKTRGQQVTLSCSPISGHRSVSWYQQTPGQGLQFLFEYFSETQRNKGNFPGRFSGRQFSNSRSEMNVSTLELGDSALYLCASNKPDRGLGTDTQYFGPGTRLTVL.

The chain couples TRBV5-6 to TRBJ1-2; maybe TRBD1 (5 bases). Germline assignment: CDR1 SGHDT and CDR2 YYEEEE. Trimming left V 6 bases short and J 3 bases short, with 12 bases between. CDR3 length equals 13 residues. The CDR3 loop is CASTLGGDYGYTF. As DNA, the CDR3 is TGTGCCAGCACACTGGGAGGGGACTATGGCTACACCTTC.

The chain is built from TRBV2 and TRBJ1-5; 9 bases are shared with TRBD1. Per the germline V gene, CDR1 is SNHLY and CDR2 is FYNNEI. This CDR3 has 14 residues. V shed 9 bases and J 2 bases; nucleotides not matched to a gene: 5. This CDR3 reads CASKRQGGNQPQHF. The DNA for the CDR3 is TGTGCCAGTAAACGACAGGGGGGCAATCAGCCCCAGCATTTT. Together with reference TRBV2 and TRBJ1-5, the CDR3 gives the full variable domain: EPEVTQTPSHQVTQMGQEVILRCVPISNHLYFYWYRQILGQKVEFLVSFYNNEISEKSEIFDDQFSVERPDGSNFTLKIRSTKLEDSAMYFCASKRQGGNQPQHFGDGTRLSIL.

This chain connects TRBV19 to TRBJ1-2, with a tentative D call TRBD1 (5 bases). The CDR3 has 12 residues. Trimming pared 4 bases from V and 7 bases from J, leaving 10 bases between. Germline CDR1 reads LNHDA; CDR2 reads SQIVND (reference sequence). As DNA, the CDR3 is TGTGCCAGTAGTACCGGGACGCGTGGCTACACCTTC. Protein product: CASSTGTRGYTF.

The gene calls are TRBV6-4 and TRBJ2-1; possibly TRBD2 for D (6 bases). Germline assignment: CDR1 MRHNA and CDR2 SNTAGT. Trimming cost V 3 bases and J 3 bases, with 12 bases left between them. The CDR3 is 15 amino acids. The CDR3 DNA reads as TGTGCCAGCAGTGAGGGGGGTAGCGGCTACAATGAGCAGTTCTTC. This codes for CASSEGGSGYNEQFF.

The chain joins TRBV5-4 to TRBJ2-7, with D maybe TRBD2 (7 bases). CDR3 length equals 17 residues. Germline V gives CDR1 SGHNT, CDR2 YYREEE (reference sequence). Trimming removed 2 bases at V and 3 bases at J, with 21 bases between. The CDR3 DNA reads TGTGCCAGCAGCTTAGTCCAAGGGGGTAGCGGGCTCTACGAGCAGTACTTC. It translates to CASSLVQGGSGLYEQYF.

This chain uses TRBV2 with TRBJ2-7; D remains unclear. Germline CDR1 reads SNHLY; CDR2 reads FYNNEI. Trimming left V 0 bases short and J 4 bases short, with 7 bases between. This CDR3 is 13 amino acids long. In DNA, the CDR3 is TGTGCCAGCAGTGAAGCGGAAAAGTACGAGCAGTACTTC. Translating gives CASSEAEKYEQYF.

This clone was seen a single time. This chain links TRBV27 with TRBJ2-5; 10 bases fit TRBD1. The CDR3 is 15 amino acids. From germline, CDR1 is MNHEY and CDR2 SMNVEV (reference sequence). Losses at the gene ends were 5 bases for V and 3 bases for J; bases not matched to a gene: 6. The CDR3 sequence: CASSNVGTGEETQYF. The DNA for the CDR3 is TGTGCCAGCAGTAACGTAGGGACAGGGGAAGAGACCCAGTACTTC.

This sequence joins TRBV21-1 and TRBJ2-7. TRBV21-1 corresponds to a pseudogene. CDR3 length equals 16 residues. The CDR3 DNA follows: TGTGCCAGCAGCACCCCAGTAGGTGCTATCTCCTACGAGCAGTACTTC. It codes for CASSTPVGAISYEQYF.

The V and J genes are TRBV5-4 and TRBJ2-7; 8 bases fit TRBD2. This CDR3 is built from 16 residues. The germline gives CDR1 SGHNT, CDR2 YYREEE (reference sequence). Trimming took 7 bases from V and 7 from J; bases not matched to a gene: 19. CDR3 in amino acids: CASHLAGGSRLGEQYF. Written as DNA, the CDR3 is TGTGCCAGCCACCTTGCGGGAGGTTCTCGTCTGGGGGAGCAGTACTTC.

This sequence joins TRBV28 and TRBJ2-1; D possibly corresponds to TRBD2 (5 bases). V was clipped by 6 bases and J by 9 bases, with 27 bases between them. The CDR3 extends over 17 amino acids. Germline assignment: CDR1 MDHEN and CDR2 SYDVKM. CDR3 residues: CASSRRPFERGDGEQFF. CDR3 in DNA: TGTGCCAGCAGCCGACGACCTTTTGAACGGGGAGATGGTGAGCAGTTCTTC. The full variable domain, with the rest looked up from reference TRBV28 and TRBJ2-1, is DVKVTQSSRYLVKRTGEKVFLECVQDMDHENMFWYRQDPGLGLRLIYFSYDVKMKEKGDIPEGYSVSREKKERFSLILESASTNQTSMYLCASSRRPFERGDGEQFFGPGTRLTVL.

The chain combines TRBV28 with TRBJ2-7; 9 nucleotides line up with TRBD2. The trim removed 4 bases at V and 7 bases at J, leaving 11 bases unmatched. The CDR3 contains 15 residues. Germline assignment: CDR1 MDHEN and CDR2 SYDVKM. The CDR3 spells CASSSIAGALGEQYF. DNA for the CDR3: TGTGCCAGCAGTTCCATAGCGGGAGCCCTGGGGGAGCAGTACTTC.

The chain carries TRBV19 and TRBJ1-6; TRBD1 matches at 7 bases. Trimming took 4 bases from V and 7 from J; bases not matched to a gene: 7. The CDR3 has 15 residues. Per germline, CDR1 LNHDA and CDR2 SQIVND (reference sequence). The CDR3 here is CASSTTGVINSPLHF. Written as DNA, the CDR3 is TGTGCCAGTAGTACCACAGGGGTCATAAATTCACCCCTCCACTTT.

The gene calls are TRBV6-2 or TRBV6-3 and TRBJ2-7; D remains ambiguous. In germline, CDR1 is MNHEY, CDR2 SVGEGT. The CDR3 length is 13 residues. Trimming removed 2 bases from V and 0 bases from J, with 5 bases in between. The CDR3 nucleotides are TGTGCCAGCAGTTACGACACCTCCTACGAGCAGTACTTC. It yields the protein CASSYDTSYEQYF.

The V gene is TRBV11-3, the J gene TRBJ2-7; the match to TRBD2 covers 7 bases. This CDR3 comprises 13 residues. Germline CDR1 is SGHNT and CDR2 is YENEEA. J lost 5 bases, V lost 3 bases, and 4 bases had no gene match. The CDR3: CASSFPGTNEQYF. The DNA for the CDR3 is TGTGCCAGCAGCTTTCCCGGGACTAACGAGCAGTACTTC.

The chain couples TRBV30 to TRBJ2-2; 11 nucleotides agree with TRBD2. CDR1 is GTSNPN, CDR2 SVGIG, per germline (reference sequence). The CDR3 is made up of 17 amino acids. Unmatched junction bases numbered 10, after V lost 4 bases and J lost 3 bases. CDR3 protein: CAWTGTSGIAYTGELFF. CDR3 in DNA: TGTGCCTGGACCGGGACTAGCGGAATCGCGTACACCGGGGAGCTGTTTTTT.

The V gene is TRBV7-9, the J gene TRBJ2-2, with D possibly TRBD1 on 6 matching bases. Trimming stripped 2 bases from V and 4 bases from J, with 8 bases between. The CDR3 loop spans 14 amino acids. The V gene's germline CDR1 is SEHNR and CDR2 FQNEAQ (reference sequence). CDR3 region: CASSLRQATGELFF. DNA of the CDR3: TGTGCCAGCAGCTTACGACAGGCCACCGGGGAGCTGTTTTTT.

This chain connects TRBV9 to TRBJ2-7; D is ambiguous. Trimming removed 4 bases from V and 0 bases from J, with 17 bases in between. The CDR3 contains 16 residues. Germline CDR1 and CDR2: SGDLS and YYNGEE. CDR3 sequence reads: CASSPSLGRSSYEQYF. The CDR3 bases are TGTGCCAGCAGCCCCTCCCTAGGGCGGAGCTCCTACGAGCAGTACTTC.

V gene TRBV9 combines with J gene TRBJ1-6; D not resolved. Per the germline V gene, CDR1 is SGDLS and CDR2 is YYNGEE. The CDR3 loop spans 14 amino acids. Trimming pared 0 bases from V and 10 bases from J, leaving 11 bases between. The CDR3 sequence is CASSVGYSRSPLHF. The DNA of the CDR3 is TGTGCCAGCAGCGTAGGGTACAGTCGGTCACCCCTCCACTTT. Filled out from reference TRBV9 and TRBJ1-6, the complete variable domain reads DSGVTQTPKHLITATGQRVTLRCSPRSGDLSVYWYQQSLDQGLQFLIQYYNGEERAKGNILERFSAQQFPDLHSELNLSSLELGDSALYFCASSVGYSRSPLHFGNGTRLTVT.

The chain employs TRBV3-1 (or the pseudogene TRBV3-2) and TRBJ2-5, with D possibly being TRBD2 (6 bases). V lost 2 bases to trimming and J lost 5 bases, with 18 bases between them. There are 16 residues in the CDR3. The germline V gene encodes CDR1 LGHDT and CDR2 YNNKEL (reference sequence). As DNA, the CDR3 is TGTGCCAGCAGCCAACATGGGACTGCCGGACGGGAGACCCAGTACTTC. It codes for CASSQHGTAGRETQYF.

The V and J genes are TRBV12-5 and TRBJ1-5; maybe TRBD1 (5 bases). The CDR3 sequence is 15 residues long. V was pared by 1 base and J by 2 bases, with 9 bases between. The V gene's germline CDR1 is LGHNT and CDR2 FRNRAP. In DNA, the CDR3 is TGTGCTAGTGGTTTGGGGCGGGGGGGCAATCAGCCCCAGCATTTT. Its translation: CASGLGRGGNQPQHF.

CDR3: CASSQGVAVWDTEAFF. The DNA of the CDR3 is TGTGCCAGCAGCCAAGGGGTGGCTGTCTGGGACACTGAAGCTTTCTTT. The rearrangement uses TRBV14 and TRBJ1-1, with no clear D. The germline V and J ends were trimmed by 1 base and 3 bases, with 15 bases remaining between them. Germline lookup yields CDR1 SGHDN and CDR2 FVKESK. The length of the CDR3 is 16 residues.

This clone was seen a single time. The genes are TRBV6-6 and TRBJ2-3; possible D gene TRBD2, 5 bases. The CDR3 is 11 amino acids. V was cut by 5 bases and J by 6 bases, with 6 bases left in between. Looked up from germline, CDR1 is MNHNY and CDR2 is SVGAGI (reference sequence). The CDR3 nucleotides are TGTGCCAGCAGTAAGCGGGATACGCAGTATTTT. Amino acid sequence: CASSKRDTQYF.

CDR3 loop: CASSGGQGSYEQYF. CDR3 sequence (DNA): TGTGCCAGCAGTGGGGGACAGGGCTCCTACGAGCAGTACTTC. This chain links TRBV27 with TRBJ2-7; 9 positions agree with TRBD1. Germline loops: CDR1 MNHEY, CDR2 SMNVEV (reference sequence). The V and J ends lost 5 bases and 0 bases, in that order; junction bases with no gene match: 2. CDR3 length: 14 amino acids.

V usage is TRBV5-5 and J usage is TRBJ2-1, with TRBD2 identical over 7 bases. CDR3 length: 13 residues. CDR1 SGHKS and CDR2 YYEKEE come from the germline V gene (reference sequence). The V segment lost 4 bases and the J segment 8 bases; nucleotides outside the gene matches: 6. CDR3 in DNA: TGTGCCAGCAGCCGGATAGGACTAGATGAGCAGTTCTTC. Amino acids: CASSRIGLDEQFF. The complete variable domain, with remaining parts taken from reference TRBV5-5 and TRBJ2-1, reads DAGVTQSPTHLIKTRGQQVTLRCSPISGHKSVSWYQQVLGQGPQFIFQYYEKEERGRGNFPDRFSARQFPNYSSELNVNALLLGDSALYLCASSRIGLDEQFFGPGTRLTVL.

This clone has only one observation. This chain links TRBV2 with TRBJ2-2, with 10 positions matching TRBD2. The germline gives CDR1 SNHLY, CDR2 FYNNEI. The CDR3 is 14 amino acids. V lost 6 bases and J lost 6; bases outside the gene matches: 4. The CDR3 sequence is CASRLAGAAGELFF. DNA for the CDR3: TGTGCCAGCAGGCTAGCGGGAGCGGCCGGGGAGCTGTTTTTT.